The rows below give T cell receptor beta chains drawn from one sample of a study of cytomegalovirus exposure and HLA in healthy donors. The data were produced by immunoSEQ multiplex PCR, yet TCRdb's version contains in-frame clones alone and is incomplete. The sample has 90,000 to 100,000 clones; 76% are singletons. Sequenced input: PBMCs. The source of these receptors is a man between 40 and 49 years old in good health and CMV-seronegative. Both conserved end residues are part of each CDR3. The D gene is left open where the match is weak. Not all rows give a size; the values are once, few, many and, for expanded clones, a class.

clone size	D gene	CDR3 length	V gene	J gene	CDR3 protein	CDR3 DNA
NA	NA	17	TRBV28	TRBJ1-5	CASSSAGPENINQPQHF	TGTGCCAGCAGTTCCGCTGGGCCAGAAAATATCAATCAGCCCCAGCATTTT
once	NA	15	TRBV19	TRBJ1-5	CASSIEAGLGQPQHF	TGTGCCAGTAGTATAGAGGCGGGGTTGGGGCAGCCCCAGCATTTT
few	NA	15	TRBV28	TRBJ1-2	CASSSRGAGRYGYTF	TGTGCCAGCAGTTCCCGGGGCGCGGGGCGCTATGGCTACACCTTC
once	NA	9	TRBV29-1	TRBJ2-1	CSVGTGQFF	TGCAGCGTTGGTACGGGGCAGTTCTTC
few	NA	17	TRBV9	TRBJ1-3	CASSVGAGAKPGNTIYF	TGTGCCAGCAGCGTAGGGGCGGGGGCGAAACCTGGAAACACCATATATTTT
NA	NA	14	TRBV7-2	TRBJ2-7	CASSLSRDSYEQYF	TGTGCCAGCAGCTTAAGCAGGGACTCCTACGAGCAGTACTTC
NA	TRBD2	16	TRBV7-8	TRBJ2-2	CASSLEVAGVAGELFF	TGTGCCAGCAGCTTAGAGGTAGCGGGAGTGGCCGGGGAGCTGTTTTTT
NA	NA	15	TRBV29-1	TRBJ1-6	CSVKLDGRLNSPLHF	TGCAGCGTTAAATTGGATGGCAGACTCAATTCACCCCTCCACTTT
NA	TRBD1	16	TRBV6-5	TRBJ1-2	CASSYGGTGLGYGYTF	TGTGCCAGCAGTTACGGGGGGACAGGGTTGGGCTATGGCTACACCTTC
NA	TRBD1	14	TRBV9	TRBJ1-1	CASSVETGVTEAFF	TGTGCCAGCAGCGTAGAGACAGGGGTCACTGAAGCTTTCTTT
NA	TRBD2	16	TRBV5-6	TRBJ2-7	CASSLVGSGNTYEQYF	TGTGCCAGCAGCTTGGTTGGTAGCGGGAATACCTACGAGCAGTACTTC
NA	TRBD1	19	TRBV28	TRBJ2-1	CASNPTRQGAGFSYNEQFF	TGTGCCAGCAACCCAACCCGGCAGGGGGCGGGATTCTCCTACAATGAGCAGTTCTTC
NA	NA	13	TRBV7-8	TRBJ1-2	CASSLRLPYGYTF	TGTGCCAGCAGCCTCAGATTACCTTATGGCTACACCTTC
NA	NA	13	TRBV2	TRBJ1-1	CASSGQINTEAFF	TGTGCCAGCAGTGGACAGATTAACACTGAAGCTTTCTTT
NA	NA	14	TRBV4-1	TRBJ1-2	CASSQDTGDYGYTF	TGCGCCAGCAGCCAAGATACCGGGGACTATGGCTACACCTTC
NA	NA	15	TRBV27	TRBJ1-2	CASSSPDRSNYGYTF	TGTGCCAGCAGTTCCCCTGACAGATCTAACTATGGCTACACCTTC
NA	NA	16	TRBV6-5	TRBJ2-5	CASSYYANAPGETQYF	TGTGCCAGCAGTTACTATGCGAACGCTCCGGGAGAGACCCAGTACTTC
NA	NA	15	TRBV6-1	TRBJ1-5	CASSGAGNSNQPQHF	TGTGCCAGCAGTGGGGCAGGAAATAGCAATCAGCCCCAGCATTTT
NA	TRBD1	14	TRBV6-1	TRBJ2-7	CASSAVQGPYEQYF	TGTGCCAGCAGTGCTGTACAGGGGCCCTACGAGCAGTACTTC
NA	NA	13	TRBV9	TRBJ2-3	CASSLSGTDTQYF	TGTGCCAGCTCCTTATCGGGAACAGATACGCAGTATTTT
NA	TRBD2	15	TRBV4-3	TRBJ2-7	CASSQGLAWSYEQYF	TGCGCCAGCAGCCAAGGACTAGCTTGGTCCTACGAGCAGTACTTC
once	TRBD1	16	TRBV6-6	TRBJ1-6	CASSGETGAYNSPLHF	TGTGCCAGCAGTGGAGAGACAGGGGCTTATAATTCACCCCTCCACTTT
NA	NA	14	TRBV28	TRBJ2-7	CASSSPGVRHEQYF	TGTGCCAGCAGTTCCCCCGGGGTACGCCACGAGCAGTACTTC
NA	NA	14	TRBV2	TRBJ1-5	CASSDVSSNQPQHF	TGTGCCAGCAGTGACGTCAGTAGCAATCAGCCCCAGCATTTT
once	TRBD1	13	TRBV5-1	TRBJ2-7	CASSGGQVIEQYF	TGCGCCAGCAGCGGGGGACAGGTAATCGAGCAGTACTTC
NA	TRBD2	13	TRBV30	TRBJ2-5	CAGSGLAGETQYF	TGTGCCGGATCGGGACTAGCTGGAGAGACCCAGTACTTC
NA	NA	13	TRBV7-2	TRBJ2-7	CASSSGGGYEQYF	TGTGCCAGCAGCTCGGGGGGCGGGTACGAGCAGTACTTC
NA	TRBD1	15	TRBV4-1	TRBJ2-7	CASSQGTVKMGEQYF	TGCGCCAGCAGCCAGGGGACAGTTAAGATGGGCGAGCAGTACTTC
NA	NA	22	TRBV5-1	TRBJ2-6	CASSSSPNIGYPDNAGANVLTF	TGCGCCAGCAGTTCCTCCCCCAATATCGGATATCCGGACAATGCTGGGGCCAACGTCCTGACTTTC
NA	TRBD1	15	TRBV25-1	TRBJ2-1	CASSGRQGVANEQFF	TGTGCCAGCAGTGGCCGACAGGGGGTTGCCAATGAGCAGTTCTTC
NA	TRBD2	17	TRBV11-2	TRBJ2-7	CASSLVGFGGREVEQYF	TGTGCCAGCAGCCTGGTTGGTTTCGGCGGTCGGGAGGTCGAGCAGTACTTC
NA	TRBD1	14	TRBV4-3	TRBJ1-1	CASSLGTANTEAFF	TGCGCCAGCAGCCTGGGGACAGCTAACACTGAAGCTTTCTTT
NA	TRBD1	16	TRBV5-8	TRBJ2-7	CASSQVLGTGPLEQYF	TGTGCCAGCAGTCAGGTATTGGGGACAGGGCCCCTCGAGCAGTACTTC
NA	NA	15	TRBV27	TRBJ2-7	CASSLKQDGSYEQYF	TGTGCCAGCAGTTTAAAACAGGATGGGTCCTACGAGCAGTACTTC
few	NA	15	TRBV21-1	TRBJ1-4	CASSKAPRVQGKLFF	TGTGCCAGCAGCAAAGCGCCCAGGGTTCAGGGAAAACTGTTTTTT
NA	NA	15	TRBV27	TRBJ2-5	CASSLWGGPQETQYF	TGTGCCAGCAGTTTATGGGGGGGCCCCCAAGAGACCCAGTACTTC
NA	TRBD2	17	TRBV27	TRBJ2-6	CASSLLAGGLGANVLTF	TGTGCCAGCAGTCTGCTAGCGGGAGGGCTTGGGGCCAACGTCCTGACTTTC
NA	NA	14	TRBV9	TRBJ2-1	CASSVGRGVGEQFF	TGTGCCAGCAGCGTAGGGCGGGGAGTGGGTGAGCAGTTCTTC
few	NA	15	TRBV4-1	TRBJ2-7	CASSQASGQSYEQYF	TGCGCCAGCAGCCAAGCCTCAGGACAATCCTACGAGCAGTACTTC
once	NA	15	TRBV2	TRBJ1-4	CASSDAEGFNEKLFF	TGTGCCAGCAGTGACGCGGAGGGGTTTAATGAAAAACTGTTTTTT
NA	TRBD1	13	TRBV29-1	TRBJ1-2	CSVNGQGMRGYTF	TGCAGCGTCAATGGACAGGGGATGAGGGGCTACACCTTC
NA	TRBD2	13	TRBV7-2	TRBJ2-1	CATGLRGGREQFF	TGTGCCACCGGCCTCCGGGGGGGTCGAGAGCAGTTCTTC